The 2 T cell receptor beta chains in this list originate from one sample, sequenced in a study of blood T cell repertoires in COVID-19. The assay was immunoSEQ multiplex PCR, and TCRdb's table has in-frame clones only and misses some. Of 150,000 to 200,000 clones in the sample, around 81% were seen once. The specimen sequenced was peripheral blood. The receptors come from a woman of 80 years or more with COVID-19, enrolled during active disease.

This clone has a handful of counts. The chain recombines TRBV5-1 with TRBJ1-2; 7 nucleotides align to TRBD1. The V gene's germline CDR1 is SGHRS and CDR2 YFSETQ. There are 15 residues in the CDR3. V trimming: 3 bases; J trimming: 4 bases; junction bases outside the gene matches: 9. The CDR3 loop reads CASSWEPGTAYGYTF. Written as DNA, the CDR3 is TGCGCCAGCAGCTGGGAACCCGGGACAGCCTATGGCTACACCTTC.

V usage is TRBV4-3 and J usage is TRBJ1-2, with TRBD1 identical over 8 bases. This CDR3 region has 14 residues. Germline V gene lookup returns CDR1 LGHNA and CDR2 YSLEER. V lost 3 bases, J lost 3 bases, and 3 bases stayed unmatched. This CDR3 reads CASSQQTGDYGYTF. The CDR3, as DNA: TGCGCCAGCAGCCAGCAGACAGGGGACTATGGCTACACCTTC.